This T cell receptor (beta chain) was sequenced in a study of glioma-infiltrating T cells. Study overall: Before surgery, glioma patients received dexamethasone for at most six days. Study conclusions and caveats: A blood CDR3 motif signature was depleted in highly divergent patients.

Using RNA template, CDR3s of TCR alpha and beta were amplified with iRepertoire arm-PCR. Via MiXCR, TCRdb re-called the multiplex PCR reads, giving one row per CDR3 protein. The sample holds more than 300,000 distinct CDR3 sequences, around 45% seen once. Regarding this clonotype: Its antigen remains unknown. The junction departs from germline at one end; a sequencing error may be responsible.

Looked up from germline, CDR1 is SEHNR and CDR2 is FQNEAQ (reference sequence). CDR3 length equals 17 residues. This sequence joins TRBV7-9 and TRBJ2-1, with 7 bases matching TRBD1. Sequenced input: glioma tissue, nonneoplastic brain tissue, or PBMCs (not recorded which). The TCR was taken from a human donor with low-grade glioma or glioblastoma, undergoing nonglioma brain surgery, or in good health (not recorded which). CDR3 sequence reads: CASSSGQRVVSYNEQFF. The CDR3 DNA follows: TGTGCCAGCAGCTCGGGACAGAGGGTTGTATCCTACAACGAGCAGTTCTTC.